Shown below are 26 T cell receptor beta chains from a single sample sequenced in a study of T cells in Graves' hyperthyroidism and ophthalmopathy. TCR beta CDR3 regions were amplified from RNA transcripts. TCR CDR3 regions were first amplified by RT-PCR with HTBI primers. TCRdb processed the multiplex PCR reads anew with MiXCR; each CDR3 protein has one entry. Of about 600,000 distinct CDR3 sequences in the sample, roughly 14% were seen once. What was sequenced was blood. The receptors shown here come from a woman aged 45-60 years with Graves' ophthalmopathy.

This clonotype was seen repeatedly, ten times or more. J is TRBJ2-3 and V is TRBV11-2, with a tentative D call TRBD1 (5 bases). CDR1 and CDR2 (germline): SGHAT, FQNNGV. The CDR3 contains 15 residues. V was trimmed by 1 base and J by 5 bases, leaving 13 bases between them. The CDR3 DNA follows: TGTGCCAGCAGCTTAGGAGCCAGGGCTCAAGATACGCAGTATTTT. Translation: CASSLGARAQDTQYF.

There are many counts of this clonotype. The chain carries TRBV12-3 or TRBV12-4 and TRBJ2-5; 8 bases line up with TRBD2. The CDR3 loop spans 17 amino acids. Trimming removed 3 bases from V and 0 bases from J; junction bases left unmatched: 9. The CDR3 region is CASSFGLAGSYQETQYF. The CDR3 region has the DNA TGTGCCAGCAGTTTTGGGCTAGCGGGTTCGTACCAAGAGACCCAGTACTTC.

This clonotype came up many times. The CDR3 nucleotides read TGTGCCAGCAGTGAATTAGAATTCACCGAGCTGTTTTTT. The encoded protein is CASSELEFTELFF. This chain links TRBV2 with TRBJ2-2, with no clear D. V lost 2 bases, J lost 11 bases, and 12 bases lay in between. The CDR3 is made up of 13 amino acids. Germline CDR1 and CDR2: SNHLY and FYNNEI.

This rearrangement joins TRBV10-3 to TRBJ2-7; weak D call: TRBD1 (6 bases). This CDR3 has 13 residues. Germline V gene data show CDR1 as ENHRY and CDR2 as SYGVKD. With 7 bases removed from V and 7 bases from J, the gap between germline ends came to 17 bases. CDR3 bases: TGTGCCATCATCCCGGACAGAAATGGGGAGCAGTACTTC. It codes for CAIIPDRNGEQYF.

This clonotype was counted only a few times. The V gene is TRBV12-3 or TRBV12-4, the J gene TRBJ1-3, with D possibly TRBD1 on 6 matching bases. The V gene lost 3 bases and the J gene lost 8 bases, with 14 bases spanning the gap. CDR3 size: 14 residues. The CDR3 coding sequence is TGTGCCAGCAGTTTCAGGAGACAGGTAGACACCATATATTTT. Protein sequence: CASSFRRQVDTIYF.

This clonotype was counted at least ten times. The J gene is TRBJ2-6, the V gene TRBV7-2, with D possibly matching TRBD1 (5 bases). The CDR3 is made up of 16 amino acids. Trimming took 5 bases from V and 4 from J, leaving 15 bases between them. CDR1 is SGHTA, CDR2 FQGNSA, per germline. CDR3 loop: CASSHASKGGANVLTF. The CDR3 nucleotides read TGTGCCAGCAGCCATGCGTCGAAGGGGGGGGCCAACGTCCTGACTTTC.

V gene TRBV9 combines with J gene TRBJ2-3; 8 positions agree with TRBD2. In germline, CDR1 is SGDLS, CDR2 YYNGEE. The V and J ends lost 0 bases and 0 bases, in that order; junction bases with no gene match: 3. The CDR3 totals 16 residues. The chain's CDR3 is CASSVAGGRSTDTQYF. The CDR3 region has the DNA TGTGCCAGCAGCGTAGCAGGCGGGAGGAGCACAGATACGCAGTATTTT.

This clonotype was detected ten times or more. This rearrangement joins TRBV6-1 to TRBJ1-1; D is undetermined. Trimming took off 8 bases at V and 4 bases at J, with 20 bases between the two ends. The germline gives CDR1 MNHNS, CDR2 SASEGT. The CDR3 spans 15 residues. CDR3 protein: CASPSGPMRGTEAFF. DNA for the CDR3: TGTGCCAGCCCCTCAGGACCCATGCGCGGCACTGAAGCTTTCTTT.

The table lists this clonotype with many counts. The CDR3 DNA follows: TGCGCCAGCAGCCAAGACGGAGACTATGGCTACACCTTC. Its protein is CASSQDGDYGYTF. V and J are TRBV4-1 and TRBJ1-2; no clear D. The CDR3 has 13 residues. Germline V gives CDR1 MGHRA, CDR2 YSYEKL. V dropped 0 bases and J dropped 3 bases, with 5 bases sitting between them.

This clonotype was detected ten times or more. V usage is TRBV12-3 or TRBV12-4 and J usage is TRBJ2-5; 12 nucleotides align to TRBD2. V lost 6 bases to trimming and J lost 0 bases; unmatched junction nucleotides: 5. The CDR3 runs to 16 residues. CDR3 in amino acids: CASSTGLAGNQETQYF. CDR3 DNA sequence: TGTGCCAGCAGCACCGGACTAGCGGGGAACCAAGAGACCCAGTACTTC.

The table lists this clonotype with many counts. CDR3 sequence reads: CASSVDPGVNTEAFF. CDR3 in DNA: TGTGCCAGCAGCGTAGATCCAGGGGTGAACACTGAAGCTTTCTTT. The chain links TRBV9 to TRBJ1-1, with D possibly being TRBD1 (6 bases). The germline CDR1 and CDR2 sequences are SGDLS and YYNGEE. This CDR3 is built from 15 residues. V was pared by 0 bases and J by 0 bases, with 9 bases between.

The chain has TRBV9 and TRBJ1-1; D not resolved. V lost 0 bases and J lost 1, with 19 bases in between. The CDR3 extends over 18 amino acids. CDR1 is SGDLS, CDR2 YYNGEE, per germline. CDR3 residues: CASSVVSETLRGNTEAFF. The CDR3 DNA sequence: TGTGCCAGCAGCGTAGTAAGTGAGACATTACGGGGGAACACTGAAGCTTTCTTT.

This clonotype was detected only a few times. CDR3: CASGNAGGSYNEQFF. CDR3 coding DNA: TGTGCCAGCGGAAACGCAGGGGGCTCCTACAATGAGCAGTTCTTC. This rearrangement joins TRBV12-3 or TRBV12-4 to TRBJ2-1; 7 bases align to TRBD1. J lost 0 bases, V lost 8 bases, and 7 bases had no gene match. CDR3 length equals 15 residues.

Ten or more counts support this clonotype. This chain connects TRBV11-2 to TRBJ1-2; D is unclear. Per the germline V gene, CDR1 is SGHAT and CDR2 is FQNNGV. V was shortened by 1 base and J by 3 bases, with 9 bases between the two germline ends. This CDR3 region has 14 residues. For the CDR3, the DNA is TGTGCCAGCAGCTTAGGGGCCTCCTACTATGGCTACACCTTC. Protein product: CASSLGASYYGYTF.

This clonotype was recorded many times. The rearrangement links TRBV11-2 to TRBJ1-2; D gene uncertain. The CDR3 has 11 residues. Trimming removed 5 bases at V and 4 bases at J, with 5 bases between. The germline CDR1 and CDR2 sequences are SGHAT and FQNNGV. CDR3 bases: TGTGCCAGCAGCCGGAGCTATGGCTACACCTTC. Translating gives CASSRSYGYTF.

This clonotype was observed at least ten times. The chain recombines TRBV12-3 or TRBV12-4 with TRBJ2-1; D is unclear. The CDR3 covers 17 residues. The ends were cut back, 6 bases at V and 2 bases at J, with 20 bases in the middle. The CDR3 is CASSSPTRPPAYNEQFF. DNA for the CDR3: TGTGCCAGCAGCTCCCCCACAAGGCCCCCCGCCTACAATGAGCAGTTCTTC.

This clonotype was picked up many times. The chain is built from TRBV20-1 and TRBJ2-3, with 7 bases aligning to TRBD2. Germline V gene sequence: CDR1 DFQATT, CDR2 SNEGSKA (reference sequence). The CDR3 has 15 residues. With 4 bases clipped from V and 2 bases from J, the junction kept 9 bases outside the gene matches. The CDR3 reads CSATLSGTLTDTQYF. Here the CDR3 DNA reads TGCAGTGCTACACTAAGCGGGACCCTCACAGATACGCAGTATTTT.

The sample holds many counts of this clonotype. The CDR3 coding sequence is TGTGCCGGAGCAAGCGGGGCACTCACAGATACGCAGTATTTT. Protein product: CAGASGALTDTQYF. The J gene is TRBJ2-3, the V gene TRBV7-8; 7 nucleotides align to TRBD2. The V gene end was trimmed by 11 bases and the J gene end by 2 bases; junction bases not matched to a gene: 10. The germline V gene encodes CDR1 SGHVS and CDR2 FQNEAQ. CDR3 length equals 14 residues.

The chain recombines TRBV11-3 with TRBJ2-1, with D perhaps assigned TRBD1 or TRBD2 (5 bases each). Germline loops: CDR1 SGHNT, CDR2 YENEEA. V was trimmed by 1 base and J by 9 bases, leaving 10 bases between them. The CDR3 length is 13 residues. The CDR3 reads CASSLAGPGEQFF. CDR3 DNA sequence: TGTGCCAGCAGCTTAGCGGGACCCGGTGAGCAGTTCTTC.

The chain joins TRBV28 to TRBJ2-1; TRBD2 matches 11 bases. The CDR3 has 15 amino acids. Per the germline V gene, CDR1 is MDHEN and CDR2 is SYDVKM. After removal of 6 bases from V and 2 bases from J, the junction contained 3 bases not matched to a gene. CDR3 loop: CASRTSGGTYNEQFF. In DNA, the CDR3 is TGTGCCAGCAGAACTAGCGGGGGCACCTACAATGAGCAGTTCTTC. Drawing the rest from reference TRBV28 and TRBJ2-1, the complete variable domain is DVKVTQSSRYLVKRTGEKVFLECVQDMDHENMFWYRQDPGLGLRLIYFSYDVKMKEKGDIPEGYSVSREKKERFSLILESASTNQTSMYLCASRTSGGTYNEQFFGPGTRLTVL.

This clonotype was counted ten times or more. This chain connects TRBV6-2 or TRBV6-3 to TRBJ2-1; tentatively, D is TRBD2 (5 bases). V lost 6 bases and J lost 9, with 15 bases in between. The CDR3 spans 13 residues. Germline lookup yields CDR1 MNHEY and CDR2 SVGEGT. In DNA form, the CDR3 reads TGTGCCAGCAGCCCCCTAGCATCCTTTGAGCAGTTCTTC. This translates into CASSPLASFEQFF.

The V gene is TRBV20-1, the J gene TRBJ2-5; no definite D call. V was clipped by 0 bases and J by 1 base, with 6 bases between them. Germline CDR1 and CDR2: DFQATT and SNEGSKA (reference sequence). The CDR3 runs to 13 residues. In nucleotides, the CDR3 is TGCAGTGCTAGAGAATATTTCCAAGAGACCCAGTACTTC. It yields the protein CSAREYFQETQYF.

This clonotype showed up many times. The J gene is TRBJ2-3, the V gene TRBV18, with D maybe TRBD1 (6 bases). The CDR3 has 16 amino acids. V gave up 3 bases and J gave up 2 bases, with 15 bases separating them. Germline loops: CDR1 KGHSH, CDR2 LQKENI. The CDR3 DNA is TGTGCCAGCTCACCTTATCAACAGGGCACCACAGATACGCAGTATTTT. It specifies CASSPYQQGTTDTQYF. Looking up the rest from reference TRBV18 and TRBJ2-3 gives the full variable domain: NAGVMQNPRHLVRRRGQEARLRCSPMKGHSHVYWYRQLPEEGLKFMVYLQKENIIDESGMPKERFSAEFPKEGPSILRIQQVVRGDSAAYFCASSPYQQGTTDTQYFGPGTRLTVL.

The DNA for the CDR3 is TGTGCCATCAGCGAGACAGTTAGGGCCCACGCCTACACCGGGGAGCTGTTTTTT. It is translated as CAISETVRAHAYTGELFF. The chain links TRBV10-3 to TRBJ2-2; D perhaps matches TRBD1 (5 bases). CDR3 size: 18 residues. V was trimmed by 6 bases and J by 3 bases, leaving 23 bases between them. Germline V gene lookup returns CDR1 ENHRY and CDR2 SYGVKD.

The rearrangement links TRBV24-1 to TRBJ2-1, with TRBD2 identical over 11 bases. CDR1 is KGHDR and CDR2 is SFDVKD in the germline V gene. J was trimmed by 8 bases and V by 2 bases; bases with no gene match: 10. The CDR3 runs to 17 residues. The CDR3 region has the DNA TGTGCCACCAGTGATTACCCAGGACTAGCGGGTGTCGATGAGCAGTTCTTC. It specifies CATSDYPGLAGVDEQFF.

This clonotype was recorded many times. The chain uses TRBV3-1 and TRBJ1-1, with a weak D call TRBD1 (6 bases). CDR3 length: 15 amino acids. Trimming removed 1 base from V and 1 base from J, with 10 bases in between. CDR1 is LGHDT and CDR2 is YNNKEL in the germline V gene (reference sequence). For the CDR3, the DNA is TGTGCCAGCAGCCAAGGACAGGCCGCGAACACTGAAGCTTTCTTT. It is translated as CASSQGQAANTEAFF. The variable domain in full, with the rest retrieved from reference TRBV3-1 and TRBJ1-1, is DTAVSQTPKYLVTQMGNDKSIKCEQNLGHDTMYWYKQDSKKFLKIMFSYNNKELIINETVPNRFSPKSPDKAHLNLHINSLELGDSAVYFCASSQGQAANTEAFFGQGTRLTVV.